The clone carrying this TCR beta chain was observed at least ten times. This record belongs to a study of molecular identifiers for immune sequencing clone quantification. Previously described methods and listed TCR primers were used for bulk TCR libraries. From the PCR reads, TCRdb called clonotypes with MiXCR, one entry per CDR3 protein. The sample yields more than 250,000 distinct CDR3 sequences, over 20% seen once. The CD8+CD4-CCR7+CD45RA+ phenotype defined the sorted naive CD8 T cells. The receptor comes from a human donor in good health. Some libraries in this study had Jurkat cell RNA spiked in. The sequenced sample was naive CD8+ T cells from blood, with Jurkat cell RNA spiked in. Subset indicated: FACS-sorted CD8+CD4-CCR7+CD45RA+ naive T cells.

Written as DNA, the CDR3 is TGTGCCAGCAGCCCATTCGAGGGACTAGCGTTCGTCAATGAGCAGTTCTTC. Residues: CASSPFEGLAFVNEQFF. V gene TRBV7-3 combines with J gene TRBJ2-1, with 10 nucleotides matching TRBD2. Germline CDR1 SGHTA, CDR2 FQGTGA. Losses at the gene ends were 5 bases for V and 6 bases for J; bases not matched to a gene: 13. The CDR3 spans 17 residues.